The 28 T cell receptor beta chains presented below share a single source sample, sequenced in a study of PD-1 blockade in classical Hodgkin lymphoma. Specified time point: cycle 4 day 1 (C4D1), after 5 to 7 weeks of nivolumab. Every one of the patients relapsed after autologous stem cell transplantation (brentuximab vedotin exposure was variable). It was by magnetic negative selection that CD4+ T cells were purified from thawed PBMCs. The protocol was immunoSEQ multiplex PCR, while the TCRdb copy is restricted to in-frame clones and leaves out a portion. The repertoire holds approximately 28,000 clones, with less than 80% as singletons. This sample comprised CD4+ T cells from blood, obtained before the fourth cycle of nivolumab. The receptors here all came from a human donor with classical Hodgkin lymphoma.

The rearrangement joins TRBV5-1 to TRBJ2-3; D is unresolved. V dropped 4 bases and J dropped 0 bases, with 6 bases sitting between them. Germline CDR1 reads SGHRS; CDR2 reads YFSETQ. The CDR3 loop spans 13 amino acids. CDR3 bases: TGCGCCAGCAGCACCGGGAGCACAGATACGCAGTATTTT. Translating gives CASSTGSTDTQYF.

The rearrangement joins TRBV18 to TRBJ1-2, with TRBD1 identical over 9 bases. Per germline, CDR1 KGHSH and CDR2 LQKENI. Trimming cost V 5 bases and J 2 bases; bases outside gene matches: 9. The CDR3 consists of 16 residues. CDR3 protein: CASSRDRAGWNYGYTF. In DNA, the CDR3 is TGTGCCAGCTCAAGGGACAGGGCTGGTTGGAACTATGGCTACACCTTC.

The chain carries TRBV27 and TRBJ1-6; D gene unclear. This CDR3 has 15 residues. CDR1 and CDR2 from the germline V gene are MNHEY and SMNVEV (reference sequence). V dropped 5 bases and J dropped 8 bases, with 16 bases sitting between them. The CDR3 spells CASSPYQLMDSPLHF. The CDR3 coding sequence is TGTGCCAGCAGTCCCTACCAGTTAATGGATTCACCCCTCCACTTT.

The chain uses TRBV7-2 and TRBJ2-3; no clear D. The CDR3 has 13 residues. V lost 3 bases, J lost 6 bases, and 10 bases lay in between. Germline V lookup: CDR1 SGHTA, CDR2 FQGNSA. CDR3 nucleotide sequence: TGTGCCAGCAGCTTCGTGGTTAGGGATACGCAGTATTTT. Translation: CASSFVVRDTQYF.

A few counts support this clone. In DNA, the CDR3 is TGCGCCAGCAGCTATACAGGGGGTTCGGGCTACACCTTC. Its protein is CASSYTGGSGYTF. The chain uses TRBV5-1 and TRBJ1-2; 8 nucleotides match TRBD1. This CDR3 contains 13 residues. Germline CDR1 is SGHRS and CDR2 is YFSETQ. The J segment lost 8 bases and the V segment lost 3 bases, leaving 6 bases of the junction unmatched.

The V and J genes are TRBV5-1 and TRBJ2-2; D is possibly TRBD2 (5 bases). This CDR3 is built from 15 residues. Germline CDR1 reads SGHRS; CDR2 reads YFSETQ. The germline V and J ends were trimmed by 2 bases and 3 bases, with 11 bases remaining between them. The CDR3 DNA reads TGCGCCAGCAGCTTTCGACTACCTGACACCGGGGAGCTGTTTTTT. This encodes CASSFRLPDTGELFF.

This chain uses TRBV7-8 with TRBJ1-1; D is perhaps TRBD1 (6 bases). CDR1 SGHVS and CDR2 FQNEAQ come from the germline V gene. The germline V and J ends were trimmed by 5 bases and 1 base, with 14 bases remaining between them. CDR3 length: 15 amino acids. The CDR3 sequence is CASSKRGGRNTEAFF. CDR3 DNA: TGTGCCAGCAGCAAAAGGGGGGGCCGGAACACTGAAGCTTTCTTT.

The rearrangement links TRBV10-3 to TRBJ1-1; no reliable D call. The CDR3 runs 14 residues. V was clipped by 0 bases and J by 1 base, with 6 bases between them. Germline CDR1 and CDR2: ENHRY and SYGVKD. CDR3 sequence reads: CAISESSRNTEAFF. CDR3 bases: TGTGCCATCAGTGAGTCGAGCAGGAACACTGAAGCTTTCTTT.

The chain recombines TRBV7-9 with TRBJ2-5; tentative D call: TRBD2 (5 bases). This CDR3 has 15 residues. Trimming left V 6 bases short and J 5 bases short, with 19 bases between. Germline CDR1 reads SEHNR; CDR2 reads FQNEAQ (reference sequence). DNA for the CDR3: TGTGCCAGCAGTCCGATCCGCGGGTTGGGGGAGACCCAGTACTTC. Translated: CASSPIRGLGETQYF.

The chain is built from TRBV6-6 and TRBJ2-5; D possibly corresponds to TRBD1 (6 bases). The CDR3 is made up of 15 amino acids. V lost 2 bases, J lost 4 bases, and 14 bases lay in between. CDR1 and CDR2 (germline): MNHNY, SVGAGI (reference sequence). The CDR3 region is CASSYGIGQPETQYF. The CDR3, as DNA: TGTGCCAGCAGTTACGGAATAGGACAGCCAGAGACCCAGTACTTC.

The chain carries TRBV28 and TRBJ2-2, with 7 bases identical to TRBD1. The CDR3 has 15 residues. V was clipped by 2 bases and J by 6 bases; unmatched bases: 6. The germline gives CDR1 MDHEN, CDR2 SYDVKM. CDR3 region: CASSLPGTEPGELFF. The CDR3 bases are TGTGCCAGCAGTTTACCCGGGACAGAGCCCGGGGAGCTGTTTTTT.

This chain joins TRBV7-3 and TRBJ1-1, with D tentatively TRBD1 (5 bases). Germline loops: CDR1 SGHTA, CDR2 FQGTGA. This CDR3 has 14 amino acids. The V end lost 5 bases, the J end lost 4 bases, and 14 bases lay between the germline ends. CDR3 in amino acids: CASSATAVSTEAFF. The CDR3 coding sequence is TGTGCCAGCAGCGCGACAGCCGTTAGCACTGAAGCTTTCTTT.

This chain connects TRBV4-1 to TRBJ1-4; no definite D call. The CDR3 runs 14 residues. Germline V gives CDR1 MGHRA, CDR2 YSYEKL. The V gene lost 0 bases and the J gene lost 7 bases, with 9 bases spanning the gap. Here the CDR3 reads CASSQDRTSEKLFF. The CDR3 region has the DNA TGCGCCAGCAGCCAAGATCGGACCTCTGAAAAACTGTTTTTT.

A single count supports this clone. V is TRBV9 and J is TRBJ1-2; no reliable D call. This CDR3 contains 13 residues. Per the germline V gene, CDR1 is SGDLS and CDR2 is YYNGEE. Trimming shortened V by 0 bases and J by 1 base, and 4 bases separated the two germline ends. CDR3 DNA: TGTGCCAGCAGCGTAGAAGATAACTATGGCTACACCTTC. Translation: CASSVEDNYGYTF.

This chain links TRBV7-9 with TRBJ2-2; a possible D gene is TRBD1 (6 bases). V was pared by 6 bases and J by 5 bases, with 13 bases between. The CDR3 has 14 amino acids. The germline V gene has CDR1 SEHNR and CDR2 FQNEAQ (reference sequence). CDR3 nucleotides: TGTGCCAGCAGGCGACACAGGGATACCGGGGAGCTGTTTTTT. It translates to CASRRHRDTGELFF. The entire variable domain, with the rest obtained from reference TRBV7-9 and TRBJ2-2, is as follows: DTGVSQNPRHKITKRGQNVTFRCDPISEHNRLYWYRQTLGQGPEFLTYFQNEAQLEKSRLLSDRFSAERPKGSFSTLEIQRTEQGDSAMYLCASRRHRDTGELFFGEGSRLTVL.

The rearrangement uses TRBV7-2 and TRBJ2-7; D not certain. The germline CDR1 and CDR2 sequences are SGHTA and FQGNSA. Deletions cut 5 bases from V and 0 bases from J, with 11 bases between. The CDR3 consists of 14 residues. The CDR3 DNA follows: TGTGCCAGCAGCCCACGAGGCCTCTCCTACGAGCAGTACTTC. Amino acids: CASSPRGLSYEQYF. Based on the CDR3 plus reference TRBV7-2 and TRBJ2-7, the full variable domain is GAGVSQSPSNKVTEKGKDVELRCDPISGHTALYWYRQSLGQGLEFLIYFQGNSAPDKSGLPSDRFSAERTGGSVSTLTIQRTQQEDSAVYLCASSPRGLSYEQYFGPGTRLTVT.

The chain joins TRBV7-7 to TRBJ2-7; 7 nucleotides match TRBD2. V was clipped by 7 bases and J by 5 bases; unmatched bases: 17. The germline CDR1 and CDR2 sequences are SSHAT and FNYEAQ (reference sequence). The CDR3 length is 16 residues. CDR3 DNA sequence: TGTGCCAGCACCCCACAACGAGCGGCGGCGGGGGACGAGCAGTACTTC. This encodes CASTPQRAAAGDEQYF.

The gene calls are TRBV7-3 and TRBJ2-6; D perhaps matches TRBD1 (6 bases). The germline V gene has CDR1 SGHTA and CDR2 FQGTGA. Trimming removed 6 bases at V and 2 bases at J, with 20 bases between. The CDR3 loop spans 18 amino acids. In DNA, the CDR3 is TGTGCCAGCAGTCCGCAACAGGGAGCCTCCGCTGGGGCCAACGTCCTGACTTTC. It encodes CASSPQQGASAGANVLTF.

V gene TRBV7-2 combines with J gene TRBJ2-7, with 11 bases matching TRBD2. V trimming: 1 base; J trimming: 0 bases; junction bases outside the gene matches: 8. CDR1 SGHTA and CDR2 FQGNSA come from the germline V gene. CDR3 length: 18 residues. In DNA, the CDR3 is TGTGCCAGCAGCTTAGAAGCTAGCGGGGGGTTTAGCTCCTACGAGCAGTACTTC. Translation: CASSLEASGGFSSYEQYF.

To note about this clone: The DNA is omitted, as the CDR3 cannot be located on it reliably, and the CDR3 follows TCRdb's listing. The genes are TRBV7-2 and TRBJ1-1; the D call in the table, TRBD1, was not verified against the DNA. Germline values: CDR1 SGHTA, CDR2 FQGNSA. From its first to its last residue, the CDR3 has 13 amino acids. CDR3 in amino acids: CASSFGQGTEAFF.

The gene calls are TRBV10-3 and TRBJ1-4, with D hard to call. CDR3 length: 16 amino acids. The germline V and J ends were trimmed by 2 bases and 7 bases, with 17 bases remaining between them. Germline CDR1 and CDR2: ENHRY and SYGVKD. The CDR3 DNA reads TGTGCCATCAGTGAGGTGAGGTCAACAAAGGGTGAAAAACTGTTTTTT. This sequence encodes CAISEVRSTKGEKLFF.

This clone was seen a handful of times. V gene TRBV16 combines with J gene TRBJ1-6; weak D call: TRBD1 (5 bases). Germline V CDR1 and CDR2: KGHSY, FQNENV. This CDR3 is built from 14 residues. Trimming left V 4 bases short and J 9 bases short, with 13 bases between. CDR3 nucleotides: TGTGCCAGCAGCCCGAGACAGATACCTTCACCCCTCCACTTT. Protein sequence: CASSPRQIPSPLHF.

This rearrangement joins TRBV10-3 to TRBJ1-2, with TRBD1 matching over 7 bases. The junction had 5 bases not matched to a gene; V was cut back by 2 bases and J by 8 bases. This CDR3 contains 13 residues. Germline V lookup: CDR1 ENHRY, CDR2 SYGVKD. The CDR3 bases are TGTGCCATCAGTGAGACCGACAGGGAAGGCTACACCTTC. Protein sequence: CAISETDREGYTF.

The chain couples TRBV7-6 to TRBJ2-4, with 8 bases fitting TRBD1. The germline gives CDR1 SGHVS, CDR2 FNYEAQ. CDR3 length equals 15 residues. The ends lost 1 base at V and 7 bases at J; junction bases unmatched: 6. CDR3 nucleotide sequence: TGTGCCAGCAGCTTAGATGGACAGGGTCGTAACATTCAGTACTTC. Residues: CASSLDGQGRNIQYF. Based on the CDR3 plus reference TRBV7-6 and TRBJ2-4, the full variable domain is GAGVSQSPRYKVTKRGQDVALRCDPISGHVSLYWYRQALGQGPEFLTYFNYEAQQDKSGLPNDRFSAERPEGSISTLTIQRTEQRDSAMYRCASSLDGQGRNIQYFGAGTRLSVL.

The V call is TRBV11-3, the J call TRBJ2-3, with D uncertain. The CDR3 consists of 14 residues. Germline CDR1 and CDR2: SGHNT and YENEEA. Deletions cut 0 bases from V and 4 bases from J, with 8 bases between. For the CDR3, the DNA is TGTGCCAGCAGCTTAGACCCGGGCCCAGATACGCAGTATTTT. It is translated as CASSLDPGPDTQYF.

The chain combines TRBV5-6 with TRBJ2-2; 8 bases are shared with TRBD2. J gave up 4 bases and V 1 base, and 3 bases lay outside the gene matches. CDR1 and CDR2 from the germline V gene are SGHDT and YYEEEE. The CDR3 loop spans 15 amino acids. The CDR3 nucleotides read TGTGCCAGCAGCTTGTTGGCGGGGGGCACCGGGGAGCTGTTTTTT. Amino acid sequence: CASSLLAGGTGELFF.

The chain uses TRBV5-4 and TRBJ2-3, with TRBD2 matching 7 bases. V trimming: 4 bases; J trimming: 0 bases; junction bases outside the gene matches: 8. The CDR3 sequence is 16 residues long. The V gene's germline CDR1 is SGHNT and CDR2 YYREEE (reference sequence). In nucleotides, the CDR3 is TGTGCCAGCAGCCCAGGGACTAAGGTTAGCACAGATACGCAGTATTTT. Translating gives CASSPGTKVSTDTQYF. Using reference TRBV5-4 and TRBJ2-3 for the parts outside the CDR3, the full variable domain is ETGVTQSPTHLIKTRGQQVTLRCSSQSGHNTVSWYQQALGQGPQFIFQYYREEENGRGNFPPRFSGLQFPNYSSELNVNALELDDSALYLCASSPGTKVSTDTQYFGPGTRLTVL.

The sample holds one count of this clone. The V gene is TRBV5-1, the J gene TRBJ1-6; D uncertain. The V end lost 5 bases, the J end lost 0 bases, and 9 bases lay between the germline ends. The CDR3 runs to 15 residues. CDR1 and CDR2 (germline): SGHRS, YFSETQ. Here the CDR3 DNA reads TGCGCCAGCAGTTCCGTAAGCTCCTATAATTCACCCCTCCACTTT. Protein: CASSSVSSYNSPLHF.